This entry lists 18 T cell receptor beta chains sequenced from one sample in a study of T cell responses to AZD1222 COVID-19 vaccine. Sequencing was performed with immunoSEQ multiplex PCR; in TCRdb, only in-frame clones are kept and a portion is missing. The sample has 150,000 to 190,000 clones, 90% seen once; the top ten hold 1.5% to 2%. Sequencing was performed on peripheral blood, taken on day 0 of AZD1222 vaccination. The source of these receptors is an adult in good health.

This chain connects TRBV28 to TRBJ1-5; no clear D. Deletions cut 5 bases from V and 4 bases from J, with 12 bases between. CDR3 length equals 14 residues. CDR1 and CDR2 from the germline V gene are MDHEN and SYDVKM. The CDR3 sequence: CASSPPEGNQPQHF. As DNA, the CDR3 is TGTGCCAGCAGTCCCCCGGAAGGGAATCAGCCCCAGCATTTT.

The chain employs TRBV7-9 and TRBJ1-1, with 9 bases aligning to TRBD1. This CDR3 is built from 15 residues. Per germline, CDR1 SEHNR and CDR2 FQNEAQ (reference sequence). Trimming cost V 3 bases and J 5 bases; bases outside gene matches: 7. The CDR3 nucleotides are TGTGCCAGCAGCTTCCCCGGGACAGGGAGGACTGAAGCTTTCTTT. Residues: CASSFPGTGRTEAFF.

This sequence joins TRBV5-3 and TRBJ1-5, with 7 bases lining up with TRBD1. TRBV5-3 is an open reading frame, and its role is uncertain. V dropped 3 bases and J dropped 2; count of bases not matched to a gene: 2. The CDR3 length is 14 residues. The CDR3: CARSSGQGNQPQHF. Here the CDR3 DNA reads TGTGCCAGAAGCTCCGGACAGGGCAATCAGCCCCAGCATTTT.

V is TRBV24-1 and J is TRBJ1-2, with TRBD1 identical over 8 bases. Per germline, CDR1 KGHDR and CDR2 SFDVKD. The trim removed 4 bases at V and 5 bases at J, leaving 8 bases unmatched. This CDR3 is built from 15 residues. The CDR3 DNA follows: TGTGCCACCAGTGAGGCCGGACAGGGTGTTTATGGCTACACCTTC. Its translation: CATSEAGQGVYGYTF.

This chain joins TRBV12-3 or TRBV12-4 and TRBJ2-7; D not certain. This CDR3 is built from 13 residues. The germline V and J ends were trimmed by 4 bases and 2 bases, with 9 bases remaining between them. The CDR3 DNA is TGTGCCAGCAGTTATGGCGGTACCTACGAGCAGTACTTC. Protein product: CASSYGGTYEQYF.

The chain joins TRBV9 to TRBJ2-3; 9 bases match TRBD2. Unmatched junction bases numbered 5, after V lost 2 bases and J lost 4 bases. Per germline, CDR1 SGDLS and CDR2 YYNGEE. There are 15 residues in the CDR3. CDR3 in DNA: TGTGCCAGCAGCGTCAGCGGGAGGACCCCAGATACGCAGTATTTT. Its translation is CASSVSGRTPDTQYF.

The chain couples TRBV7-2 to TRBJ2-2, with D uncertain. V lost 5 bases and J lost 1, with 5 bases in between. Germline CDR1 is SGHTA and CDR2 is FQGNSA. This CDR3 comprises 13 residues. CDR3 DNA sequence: TGTGCCAGCAGCCCCGGGAACACCGGGGAGCTGTTTTTT. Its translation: CASSPGNTGELFF.

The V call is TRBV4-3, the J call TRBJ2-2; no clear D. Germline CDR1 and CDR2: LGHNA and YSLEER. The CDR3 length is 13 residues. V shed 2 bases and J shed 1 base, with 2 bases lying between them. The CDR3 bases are TGCGCCAGCAGCCAAAGGAACACCGGGGAGCTGTTTTTT. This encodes CASSQRNTGELFF.

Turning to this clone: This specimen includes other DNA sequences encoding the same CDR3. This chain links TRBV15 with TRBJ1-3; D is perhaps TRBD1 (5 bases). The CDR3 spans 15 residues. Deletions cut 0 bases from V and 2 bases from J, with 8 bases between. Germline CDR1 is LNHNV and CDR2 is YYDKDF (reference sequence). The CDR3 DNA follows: TGTGCCACCAGCAGAGATCTAGGGGCTGGAAACACCATATATTTT. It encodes CATSRDLGAGNTIYF.

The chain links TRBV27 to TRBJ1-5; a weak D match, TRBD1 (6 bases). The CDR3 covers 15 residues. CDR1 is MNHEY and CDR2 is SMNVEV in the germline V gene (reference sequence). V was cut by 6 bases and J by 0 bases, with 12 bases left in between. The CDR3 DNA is TGTGCCAGCAGCAGGGACACCCTTAGCAATCAGCCCCAGCATTTT. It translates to CASSRDTLSNQPQHF.

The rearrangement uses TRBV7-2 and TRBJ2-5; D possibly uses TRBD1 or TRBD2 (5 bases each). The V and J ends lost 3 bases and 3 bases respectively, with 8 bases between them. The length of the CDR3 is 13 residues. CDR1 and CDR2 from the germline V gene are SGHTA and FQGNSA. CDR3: CASSFGGEETQYF. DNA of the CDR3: TGTGCCAGCAGCTTTGGGGGTGAAGAGACCCAGTACTTC.

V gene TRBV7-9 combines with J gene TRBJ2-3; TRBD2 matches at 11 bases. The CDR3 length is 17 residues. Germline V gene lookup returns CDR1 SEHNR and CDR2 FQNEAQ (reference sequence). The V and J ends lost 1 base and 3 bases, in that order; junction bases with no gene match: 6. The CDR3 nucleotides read TGTGCCAGCAGCTTAGGACTAGCGGGAAAAAAAACAGATACGCAGTATTTT. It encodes CASSLGLAGKKTDTQYF.

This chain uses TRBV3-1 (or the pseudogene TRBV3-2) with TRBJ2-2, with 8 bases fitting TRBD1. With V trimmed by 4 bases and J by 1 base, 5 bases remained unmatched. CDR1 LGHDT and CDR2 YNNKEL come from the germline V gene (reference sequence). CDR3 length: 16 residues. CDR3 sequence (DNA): TGTGCCAGCAGCCCCCCGGACAGGGTGAACACCGGGGAGCTGTTTTTT. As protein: CASSPPDRVNTGELFF.

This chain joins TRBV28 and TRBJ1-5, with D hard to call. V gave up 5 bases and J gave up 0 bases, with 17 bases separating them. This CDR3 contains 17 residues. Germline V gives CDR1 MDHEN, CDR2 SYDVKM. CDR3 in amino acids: CASSLRGSYLSNQPQHF. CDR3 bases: TGTGCCAGCAGTCTCCGAGGGAGCTATCTTAGCAATCAGCCCCAGCATTTT.

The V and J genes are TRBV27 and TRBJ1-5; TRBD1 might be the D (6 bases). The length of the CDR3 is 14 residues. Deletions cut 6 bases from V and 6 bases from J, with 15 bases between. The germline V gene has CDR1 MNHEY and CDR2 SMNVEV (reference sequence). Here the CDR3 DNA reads TGTGCCAGCAGCACAGGGTTGGTTTCTCAGCCCCAGCATTTT. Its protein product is CASSTGLVSQPQHF.

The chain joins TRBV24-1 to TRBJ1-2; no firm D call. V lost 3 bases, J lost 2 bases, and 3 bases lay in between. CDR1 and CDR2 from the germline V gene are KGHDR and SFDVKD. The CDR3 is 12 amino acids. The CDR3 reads CATSDQNYGYTF. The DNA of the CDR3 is TGTGCCACCAGTGATCAGAACTATGGCTACACCTTC.

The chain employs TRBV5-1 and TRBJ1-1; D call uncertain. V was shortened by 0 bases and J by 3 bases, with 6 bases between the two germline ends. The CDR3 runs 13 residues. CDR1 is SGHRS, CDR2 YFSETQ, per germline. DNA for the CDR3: TGCGCCAGCAGCTTGGCCGGGGACACTGAAGCTTTCTTT. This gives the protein CASSLAGDTEAFF.

This CDR3 is CASSFGAPGDTQYF. CDR3 nucleotide sequence: TGCGCCAGCAGCTTTGGGGCCCCAGGGGATACGCAGTATTTT. The rearrangement links TRBV5-1 to TRBJ2-3; possible D gene TRBD1, 5 bases. The length of the CDR3 is 14 residues. Germline CDR1 SGHRS, CDR2 YFSETQ. The germline V and J ends were trimmed by 2 bases and 6 bases, with 13 bases remaining between them.